The clone carrying this T cell receptor beta chain was seen just once. What it binds is unknown. The source of the sample is a study of cytomegalovirus exposure and HLA in healthy donors. Study-wide points: A later analysis reportedly found fewer N-insertions in an Asian-associated ancestry cluster than the approximately 660-donor mean.

PCR was performed using 60 Vbeta and 13 Jbeta primers. TCRdb's table, derived via immunoSEQ multiplex PCR, lists solely in-frame clones and lacks some. This repertoire shows 35,000 to 50,000 clones, 50% found once; its top ten account for about 12%. V was trimmed by 4 bases and J by 2 bases, leaving 15 bases between them. Germline V lookup: CDR1 SGHTA, CDR2 FQGNSA. The CDR3 extends over 15 amino acids. The receptor's source is a human donor in good health. The chain joins TRBV7-2 to TRBJ2-7; a weak D match, TRBD2 (5 bases). Material: PBMCs. CDR3 bases: TGTGCCAGCAGCTCGCCCCCCGGGGTCGCCTACGAGCAGTACTTC. Its protein product is CASSSPPGVAYEQYF. Looking up the rest from reference TRBV7-2 and TRBJ2-7 gives the full variable domain: GAGVSQSPSNKVTEKGKDVELRCDPISGHTALYWYRQSLGQGLEFLIYFQGNSAPDKSGLPSDRFSAERTGGSVSTLTIQRTQQEDSAVYLCASSSPPGVAYEQYFGPGTRLTVT.